The clone carrying this T cell receptor beta chain showed up just a few times. The CDR3 sequence is 16 residues long. The V gene end was trimmed by 6 bases and the J gene end by 5 bases; junction bases not matched to a gene: 14. Germline V gene lookup returns CDR1 SQVTM and CDR2 ANQGSEA. Seattle participants joined during active infection and were tracked over time. This sample stems from a study of blood T cell repertoires in COVID-19. Whole-study context: Sites in the United States, Italy and Spain provided acute and convalescent COVID-19 samples. PBMCs, B-cell-depleted T cells, or T cells provided the cDNA or gDNA that made up the material.

Profiled with immunoSEQ multiplex PCR; TCRdb holds only in-frame clones, not every one. The repertoire holds more than 55,000 clones, with 85% to 90% as singletons. The chain has TRBV29-1 and TRBJ1-5; TRBD1 matches 9 bases. The sequenced material came from peripheral blood. The sequence was obtained from a woman aged 60-75 years with COVID-19, enrolled during active disease. As DNA, the CDR3 is TGCAGCGTCACATTCGCCGGGACAGGGACCTATCAGCCCCAGCATTTT. Encoded protein: CSVTFAGTGTYQPQHF.